This T cell receptor beta chain was sequenced in a study of blood T cell repertoires in COVID-19 (dated by TCRdb to 2020 to 2021). Turning to the overall study: The collaborator samples originated in the United States, Italy and Spain and spanned the acute and convalescent phases of COVID-19. The prospective study material was composed of cDNA or gDNA derived from T cells, B-cell-depleted T cells, or PBMCs. Where HLA class I and class II types were available, the types were taken from metadata supplied by the sample provider, not from assay-based typing. Subjects who had been exposed to COVID-19, were actively infected with it, or had recovered from it provided the deeply sampled blood TCRbeta repertoires that made up the dataset. Sample metadata almost always included a de-identified subject ID, COVID-19 status, age in years and sex. Samples came from the ongoing ImmuneRACE study (first 160 participants) plus 1,254 subjects from 6 global collaborators. The repertoires were made available in a free public database intended to serve as a resource for research on the immune response to SARS-CoV-2.

A note on this clone: Its binding antigen is unknown. No quality values exist for individual bases; no much larger clone is one base distant.

The CDR3 runs 16 residues from the cysteine to the phenylalanine. Just the 48-base CDR3 DNA is kept, in frame starting at base 1. Germline trimming: 0 bases from V, 8 bases from J; junction bases outside gene matches: 7. Looking up the germline V gene yields CDR1 SGDLS and CDR2 YYNGEE. In Seattle, one collaborating source enrolled patients while the infection was active and tracked those patients longitudinally over the course of disease. Whole blood was collected in K2EDTA tubes by collaborating institutions according to the institutions' own protocols. For TCRbeta analysis, collaborators shipped samples in one of three forms: frozen whole blood, isolated PBMCs, or DNA extracted from either of those sample types. The full study reports these points: The quantity of clinical and demographic metadata differed by source and by participant and was supplied without curation.

The immunoSEQ Assay, a bias-controlled multiplex PCR, was used to amplify TCRbeta CDR3 regions from genomic DNA. In the source study's methods: The number of nucleated cells in each sample was estimated from the amplification of reference gene primers within the assay. Sequence reads were collapsed and filtered to measure the absolute abundance of every unique TCRbeta CDR3 rearrangement. For each sample, productive Simpson clonality was calculated by taking the square root of Simpson's diversity index across productive rearrangements. Entries here come from immuneACCESS through TCRdb and include only in-frame sequences with V and J called. Some clones fail to appear in such tables; in the studies checked, an unresolved V gene covers under half of the shortfall, and the cause of the remainder is unknown. Clonal size and the V and J genes are those of that table, whereas D and trimming came from the DNA. The sample table shows under 250,000 clones, and approximately 85% are seen once. The ten most abundant clones make up 2% to 3% of the sample.

Sequenced material: peripheral blood. This sequence was found in a woman between 65 and 79 years old with COVID-19, enrolled during active disease. The V and J segments used are TRBV9 and TRBJ1-6, and 8 junction bases match TRBD1. The DNA reads as follows: TGTGCCAGCAGCGTAGGTTTCCAGGGGGCTTATTCACCCCTCCACTTT. This gives the protein CASSVGFQGAYSPLHF. The full variable domain, completed from the reference TRBV9 and TRBJ1-6 proteins outside the CDR3, reads DSGVTQTPKHLITATGQRVTLRCSPRSGDLSVYWYQQSLDQGLQFLIQYYNGEERAKGNILERFSAQQFPDLHSELNLSSLELGDSALYFCASSVGFQGAYSPLHFGNGTRLTVT.